One and the same sample provided the 14 T cell receptor beta chains below, sequenced in a study of blood T cell repertoires in COVID-19. Only in-frame clones appear in the TCRdb table, and some are missing; sequencing was by immunoSEQ multiplex PCR. The profile shows about 120,000 clones, 77% of them singletons. The sample was peripheral blood. Receptors originate from a human donor in a cohort sampled during active COVID-19.

The J gene is TRBJ2-3, the V gene TRBV6-2 or TRBV6-3; 14 nucleotides align to TRBD2. The CDR3 contains 15 residues. V trimming: 4 bases; J trimming: 11 bases; junction bases outside the gene matches: 8. Germline V lookup: CDR1 MNHEY, CDR2 SVGEGT. This chain's CDR3 is CASSLSGLAGGLQYF. CDR3 nucleotides: TGTGCCAGCAGTTTATCCGGACTAGCGGGGGGCCTGCAGTATTTT.

The rearrangement joins TRBV28 to TRBJ1-3; the D gene is possibly TRBD1 (5 bases). Germline-derived CDR1 and CDR2 are MDHEN and SYDVKM. Deletions cut 4 bases from V and 1 base from J, with 8 bases between. The CDR3 covers 14 residues. This chain's CDR3 is CASSWEGSGNTIYF. In DNA, the CDR3 is TGTGCCAGCAGTTGGGAGGGGTCTGGAAACACCATATATTTT.

The rearrangement joins TRBV5-4 to TRBJ2-7; 10 nucleotides agree with TRBD2. From germline, CDR1 is SGHNT and CDR2 YYREEE (reference sequence). Unmatched junction bases numbered 1, after V lost 4 bases and J lost 3 bases. The CDR3 is 13 residues long. The CDR3 nucleotides read TGTGCCAGCAGCCGGACTAGCGGCTACGAGCAGTACTTC. This translates into CASSRTSGYEQYF.

As for this clone: Germline is not matched at one junction end, which may reflect a read error. V gene TRBV6-6 combines with J gene TRBJ2-7; TRBD1 might be the D (5 bases). The CDR3 contains 12 residues. Germline CDR1 reads MNHNY; CDR2 reads SVGAGI (reference sequence). The CDR3 is CASSIPTGPGDF. The CDR3 region has the DNA TGTGCCAGCAGTATCCCCACAGGCCCTGGAGACTTC.

The gene calls are TRBV7-9 and TRBJ2-7; TRBD2 aligns across 8 bases. The length of the CDR3 is 16 residues. The V segment lost 5 bases and the J segment 2 bases; nucleotides outside the gene matches: 11. Per germline, CDR1 SEHNR and CDR2 FQNEAQ (reference sequence). CDR3 sequence (DNA): TGTGCCAGCAGCCCGGAGGCTAGCGGGCGAACCTACGAGCAGTACTTC. This codes for CASSPEASGRTYEQYF. Together with reference TRBV7-9 and TRBJ2-7, the CDR3 gives the full variable domain: DTGVSQNPRHKITKRGQNVTFRCDPISEHNRLYWYRQTLGQGPEFLTYFQNEAQLEKSRLLSDRFSAERPKGSFSTLEIQRTEQGDSAMYLCASSPEASGRTYEQYFGPGTRLTVT.

The chain couples TRBV5-1 to TRBJ1-1; D might be TRBD1 (5 bases). The germline gives CDR1 SGHRS, CDR2 YFSETQ. This CDR3 spans 12 amino acids. V lost 2 bases to trimming and J lost 8 bases, with 10 bases between them. This CDR3 reads CASSFGTSEAFF. Here the CDR3 DNA reads TGCGCCAGCAGCTTCGGGACTTCGGAAGCTTTCTTT.

This clone was found a few times. This chain uses TRBV7-9 with TRBJ1-6, with TRBD1 as a possible D gene (6 bases). Germline V gene lookup returns CDR1 SEHNR and CDR2 FQNEAQ (reference sequence). The CDR3 spans 13 residues. V gave up 11 bases and J gave up 1 base, with 9 bases separating them. DNA for the CDR3: TGTGCCTCTACAGGGTCCTATAATTCACCCCTCCACTTT. Translating it yields CASTGSYNSPLHF.

The CDR3 DNA follows: TGTGCCTGGAGTCCCGGGACAGGGGGCGGTTTTCGTGGTGAAGCTTTCTTT. As protein: CAWSPGTGGGFRGEAFF. The chain carries TRBV30 and TRBJ1-1; the match to TRBD1 covers 12 bases. The CDR3 length is 17 residues. CDR1 and CDR2 from the germline V gene are GTSNPN and SVGIG (reference sequence). J lost 7 bases, V lost 2 bases, and 14 bases had no gene match.

The rearrangement uses TRBV11-3 and TRBJ2-1; TRBD2 might be the D (6 bases). Per germline, CDR1 SGHNT and CDR2 YENEEA. This CDR3 spans 19 amino acids. The V and J ends lost 6 bases and 0 bases respectively, with 24 bases between them. This CDR3 is CASSPGGTVPLSSYNEQFF. The CDR3 DNA follows: TGTGCCAGCAGTCCTGGGGGGACGGTCCCCCTTAGCTCCTACAATGAGCAGTTCTTC.

The chain is built from TRBV4-2 and TRBJ2-7; 13 bases agree with TRBD2. The CDR3 totals 17 residues. The trim removed 0 bases at V and 7 bases at J, leaving 9 bases unmatched. The germline V gene has CDR1 LGHNA and CDR2 YNFKEQ. CDR3 residues: CASSQDRTSGRPGEQYF. The DNA for the CDR3 is TGTGCCAGCAGCCAAGACCGGACTAGCGGGAGACCGGGAGAGCAGTACTTC.

The V and J genes are TRBV11-3 and TRBJ2-7, with D unclear. Germline CDR1 and CDR2: SGHNT and YENEEA. V was clipped by 0 bases and J by 2 bases, with 8 bases between them. The CDR3 covers 14 residues. CDR3 bases: TGTGCCAGCAGCTTAGATGAGCTTGCCTACGAGCAGTACTTC. As protein: CASSLDELAYEQYF.

The chain combines TRBV30 with TRBJ2-1; no definite D call. Germline values: CDR1 GTSNPN, CDR2 SVGIG (reference sequence). V lost 1 base and J lost 5, with 9 bases in between. This CDR3 is built from 13 residues. CDR3: CAWSGANHNEQFF. The DNA for the CDR3 is TGTGCCTGGAGTGGGGCCAACCACAATGAGCAGTTCTTC.

The chain uses TRBV21-1 and TRBJ2-7; the DNA was not compared with TRBD2, the D call given in the table. TRBV21-1 is reported as a pseudogene. There are 16 residues in the CDR3. CDR3 sequence: CASSKRPRTRRNEQYF. The CDR3 coding sequence is TGTGCCAGCAGCAAACGTCCAAGGACCAGGAGGAACGAGCAGTACTTC.

The chain employs TRBV5-4 and TRBJ1-5; 9 bases are a match to TRBD1. Germline-derived CDR1 and CDR2 are SGHNT and YYREEE (reference sequence). The CDR3 extends over 13 amino acids. J lost 5 bases, V lost 4 bases, and 1 base had no gene match. The CDR3 is CASSRDRDQPQHF. The CDR3 DNA is TGTGCCAGCAGCCGGGACAGGGATCAGCCCCAGCATTTT.